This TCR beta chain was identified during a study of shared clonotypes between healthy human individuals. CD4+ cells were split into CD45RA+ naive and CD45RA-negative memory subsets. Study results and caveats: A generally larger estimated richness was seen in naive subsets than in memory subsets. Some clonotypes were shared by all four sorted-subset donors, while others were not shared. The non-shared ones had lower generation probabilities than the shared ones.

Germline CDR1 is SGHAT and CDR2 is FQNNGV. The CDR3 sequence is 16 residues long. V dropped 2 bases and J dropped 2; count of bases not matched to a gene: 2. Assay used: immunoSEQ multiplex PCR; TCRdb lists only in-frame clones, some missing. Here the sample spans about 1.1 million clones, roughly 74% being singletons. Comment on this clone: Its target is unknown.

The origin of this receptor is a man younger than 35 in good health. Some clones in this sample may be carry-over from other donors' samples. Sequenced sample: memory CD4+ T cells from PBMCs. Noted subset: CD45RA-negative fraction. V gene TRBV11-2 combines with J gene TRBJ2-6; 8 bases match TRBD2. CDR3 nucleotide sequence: TGTGCCAGCAGCTTATCGGGAGGGGCTGGGGCCAACGTCCTGACTTTC. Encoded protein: CASSLSGGAGANVLTF. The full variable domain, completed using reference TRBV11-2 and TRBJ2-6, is EAGVAQSPRYKIIEKRQSVAFWCNPISGHATLYWYQQILGQGPKLLIQFQNNGVVDDSQLPKDRFSAERLKGVDSTLKIQPAKLEDSAVYLCASSLSGGAGANVLTFGAGSRLTVL.